These T cell receptor beta chains were read from a single sample in a study of regulatory T cells in long-lasting Graves disease. TCRdb independently ran MiXCR on the multiplex PCR reads; one entry per CDR3 protein. Seen here are around 300,000 distinct CDR3 sequences, 20% to 25% observed once, and the top ten hold roughly 56%. Sample: peripheral blood mononuclear cells (PBMCs), taken when the disease was refractory, from a patient treated with antithyroid drugs. The source is a female donor with Graves disease. Both conserved end residues are part of each CDR3. A D gene is named only where the DNA matches it firmly. Clone size is not always given. Where it is, it says once, few, many or a class for expanded clones.

cdr3_nt | cdr3_aa | cdr3_length | d_call | v_call | clone_size | j_call
TGTGCCAGCAGCCATGTGGGACAGTCGTCACCCCTCCACTTT | CASSHVGQSSPLHF | 14 | TRBD1 | TRBV7-9 | many | TRBJ1-6
TGTGCCAGCAGCCAATTGGGGGCCTATGGCTACACCTTC | CASSQLGAYGYTF | 13 | . | TRBV3-1 | few | TRBJ1-2
TGTGCCAGCAGGGCTAGCGGCGAATACGAGCAGTACTTC | CASRASGEYEQYF | 13 | TRBD2 | TRBV11-2 | many | TRBJ2-7
TGTGCCAGCAGCTGGCCTAACACCGGGGAGCTGTTTTTT | CASSWPNTGELFF | 13 | . | TRBV7-9 | . | TRBJ2-2
TGCAGTGCCGCCCCCAGGGGTTGGGGTGAAAAACTGTTTTTT | CSAAPRGWGEKLFF | 14 | . | TRBV20-1 | once | TRBJ1-4
TGCGCCAGCAGTGAGTCTTTTAGCGACAAAAACATTCAGTACTTC | CASSESFSDKNIQYF | 15 | . | TRBV10-1 | many | TRBJ2-4
TGTGCCAGCAGTCGGGGACAGGGGATTGGCGGCTACACCTTC | CASSRGQGIGGYTF | 14 | TRBD1 | TRBV6-1 | many | TRBJ1-2
TGTGCCAGCAGAGACAGCATGGGGACCCAGTACTTC | CASRDSMGTQYF | 12 | . | TRBV6-1 | . | TRBJ2-5
TGCGCCAGCAGCCGCTCCAGGAGCACAGATACGCAGTATTTT | CASSRSRSTDTQYF | 14 | . | TRBV4-3 | once | TRBJ2-3
TGTGCCAGCAGCAGAAGAGCGGGAGGGAACACCGGGGAGCTGTTTTTT | CASSRRAGGNTGELFF | 16 | TRBD2 | TRBV7-2 | many | TRBJ2-2
TGTGCCAGCATCCGGACAGGGGAGGGAGGCAATCAGCCCCAGCATTTT | CASIRTGEGGNQPQHF | 16 | TRBD1 | TRBV28 | many | TRBJ1-5
TGTGCCAGCAGCCAAGAGACCCAGTACTTC | CASSQETQYF | 10 | . | TRBV2 | many | TRBJ2-5
TGTGCCATCAGTGAGCCGGAGAGGGGTACGAGCTCCTACGAGCAGTACTTC | CAISEPERGTSSYEQYF | 17 | . | TRBV10-3 | few | TRBJ2-7
TGTGCCAGCAAGGAGAGCTCCTACGAGCAGTACTTC | CASKESSYEQYF | 12 | . | TRBV6-1 | many | TRBJ2-7
TGTGCCAGCACCGCCACCCTGGGACGTCCCATCTCTGGGGCCAACGTCCTGACTTTC | CASTATLGRPISGANVLTF | 19 | . | TRBV12-3/TRBV12-4 | . | TRBJ2-6
TGTGCCAGCAGTACCGGACGGGGCTCCTACGAGCAGTACTTC | CASSTGRGSYEQYF | 14 | . | TRBV28 | many | TRBJ2-7
TGTGCCAGCAGTTTGAGCCGGCGACGAGAGACCCAGTACTTC | CASSLSRRRETQYF | 14 | . | TRBV12-3/TRBV12-4 | many | TRBJ2-5
TGTGCCAGCAGCCCTCCGGGACTAGTGGGAGAGACCCAGTACTTC | CASSPPGLVGETQYF | 15 | TRBD2 | TRBV7-2 | . | TRBJ2-5
TGCAGCGTAGGGACAGAGTATGGCTACACCTTC | CSVGTEYGYTF | 11 | TRBD1 | TRBV29-1 | few | TRBJ1-2
TGTGCCAGCGGTACCGCCGGGCCCCCCTACGAGCAGTACTTC | CASGTAGPPYEQYF | 14 | . | TRBV27 | . | TRBJ2-7
TGTGCCAGCAGTCGTACTGGGACCGGGGAGCTGTTTTTT | CASSRTGTGELFF | 13 | . | TRBV12-3/TRBV12-4 | few | TRBJ2-2
TGTGCCAGCAGTGACGAAGGACAGCCGAATCAGCCCCAGCATTTT | CASSDEGQPNQPQHF | 15 | . | TRBV2 | many | TRBJ1-5
TGCAGTGCCCCTACTAGCGGAGTACAAGAGACCCAGTACTTC | CSAPTSGVQETQYF | 14 | TRBD2 | TRBV20-1 | many | TRBJ2-5
TGTGCCAGCAGTTGGGGACAGGAAAGCTCCTACGAGCAGTACTTC | CASSWGQESSYEQYF | 15 | TRBD1 | TRBV12-3/TRBV12-4 | few | TRBJ2-7
TGTGCCAGCAGCTCGCCGCCAACAGGGGGTAATTCACCCCTCCACTTT | CASSSPPTGGNSPLHF | 16 | TRBD1 | TRBV7-2 | many | TRBJ1-6
TGTGCCAGTAGTAGCGCGGACACAGATACGCAGTATTTT | CASSSADTDTQYF | 13 | . | TRBV3-1 | few | TRBJ2-3
TGTGCCACCAGCGACGGTGACTATGGCTACACCTTC | CATSDGDYGYTF | 12 | . | TRBV15 | few | TRBJ1-2
TGTGCCAGCAGTTACGGTCGGTGGTCAGGCAAAAGCTCCTACAATGAGCAGTTCTTC | CASSYGRWSGKSSYNEQFF | 19 | . | TRBV6-5 | few | TRBJ2-1
TGTGCCAGCAGTGAATGGGGGGATAACACAGATACGCAGTATTTT | CASSEWGDNTDTQYF | 15 | . | TRBV2 | . | TRBJ2-3